This T cell receptor (beta chain) is drawn from a study of blood T cell repertoires in COVID-19. For the study at large: Sample material is recorded as cDNA or gDNA derived from T cells, B-cell-depleted T cells, or PBMCs.

The method was immunoSEQ multiplex PCR; TCRdb's version includes in-frame clones alone and lacks a portion of them. The table has around 130,000 clones, roughly 81% seen once. V was trimmed by 2 bases and J by 4 bases, leaving 11 bases between them. This CDR3 has 14 amino acids. CDR1 LNHDA and CDR2 SQIVND come from the germline V gene (reference sequence). The chain uses TRBV19 and TRBJ2-5; D gene ambiguous. Sequencing used peripheral blood. The TCR sequence derives from a human donor in a cohort sampled during active COVID-19. The CDR3 DNA reads TGTGCCAGTAGTATACAGTTTACCTCAGAGACCCAGTACTTC. Protein product: CASSIQFTSETQYF.